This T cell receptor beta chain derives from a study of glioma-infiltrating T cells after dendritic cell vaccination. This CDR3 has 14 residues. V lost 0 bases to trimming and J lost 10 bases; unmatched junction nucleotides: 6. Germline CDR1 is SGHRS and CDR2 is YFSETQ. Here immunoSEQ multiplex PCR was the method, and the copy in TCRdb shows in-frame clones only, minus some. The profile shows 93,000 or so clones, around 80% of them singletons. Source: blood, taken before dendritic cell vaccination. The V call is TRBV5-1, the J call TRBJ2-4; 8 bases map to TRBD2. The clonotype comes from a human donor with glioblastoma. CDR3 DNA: TGCGCCAGCAGCTTGGGCCTAGCGGGCCCTATTCAGTACTTC. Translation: CASSLGLAGPIQYF.